The rows below give T cell receptor beta chains drawn from one sample of a study of T cell repertoires in cytomegalovirus infection. TCRdb called the reads again in MiXCR, with one record for every CDR3 protein. This sample carries 150,000 to 200,000 distinct CDR3 sequences, about 30% of them seen once, and the ten largest clones take around 29%. The sequencing sample was made of PBMCs. The receptors stem from a human donor in good health (CMV status not recorded). Some clones in this sample may be carry-over from other donors' samples. Both conserved end residues are part of each CDR3. The D gene is left open where the match is weak. Not all rows give a size; the values are once, few, many and, for expanded clones, a class.

D	size	V	J	CDR3	DNA
TRBD2	.	TRBV14	TRBJ2-5	CASSPHGLAQETQYF	TGTGCCAGCAGCCCACACGGACTAGCCCAAGAGACCCAGTACTTC
TRBD1	.	TRBV4-3	TRBJ1-1	CASSQESRGHTEAFF	TGCGCCAGCAGCCAAGAAAGCAGGGGGCACACTGAAGCTTTCTTT
.	.	TRBV4-3	TRBJ2-3	CASSQDGPGTQYF	TGCGCCAGCAGCCAAGATGGGCCCGGTACGCAGTATTTT
.	many	TRBV10-3	TRBJ2-6	CAISPGRNTRAGANVLTF	TGTGCCATCAGCCCGGGCCGAAACACACGGGCTGGGGCCAACGTCCTGACTTTC
.	few	TRBV20-1	TRBJ1-2	CSARLVGLGYTF	TGCAGTGCACGTCTGGTGGGGCTTGGCTACACCTTC
TRBD1	.	TRBV14	TRBJ1-6	CASSQVQGGSYNSPLHF	TGTGCCAGCAGCCAAGTCCAGGGGGGGTCCTATAATTCACCCCTCCACTTT
.	many	TRBV7-6	TRBJ1-1	CASSLYGTEAFF	TGTGCCAGCAGCTTATACGGGACAGAAGCTTTCTTT
.	.	TRBV7-4	TRBJ2-7	CASSLAGVTSYEQNF	TGTGCCAGCAGCTTAGCTGGGGTTACCTCCTACGAGCAGAACTTC
.	once	TRBV15	TRBJ1-5	CATAGTLSIQPQHF	TGTGCCACCGCCGGGACACTGAGCATTCAGCCCCAGCATTTT
TRBD1	few	TRBV6-2/TRBV6-3	TRBJ2-7	CASSPGQGNGEQYF	TGTGCCAGCAGTCCGGGACAGGGGAATGGCGAGCAGTACTTC
TRBD1	.	TRBV2	TRBJ1-1	CASSVNRGDAEAFF	TGTGCCAGCAGTGTGAACAGGGGAGATGCTGAAGCTTTCTTT
.	.	TRBV4-2	TRBJ1-1	CASSQQGGEYTEAFF	TGTGCCAGCAGCCAGCAGGGTGGGGAGTACACTGAAGCTTTCTTT
.	many	TRBV7-2	TRBJ2-5	CASSPRVEGTQYF	TGTGCCAGCAGCCCCCGAGTGGAGGGGACCCAGTACTTC
.	.	TRBV14	TRBJ1-1	CASSQFLRGTEAFF	TGTGCCAGCAGCCAATTTCTCCGAGGCACTGAAGCTTTCTTT
TRBD2	.	TRBV6-2/TRBV6-3	TRBJ2-5	CASSKSGGQETQYF	TGTGCCAGCAGCAAGAGCGGGGGGCAAGAGACCCAGTACTTC
.	few	TRBV7-3	TRBJ2-3	CASSSGEDTQYF	TGTGCCAGCAGTTCGGGTGAAGATACGCAGTATTTT
.	few	TRBV6-2/TRBV6-3	TRBJ1-1	CASTFTGIVPEAFF	TGTGCCAGCACCTTTACAGGGATAGTCCCTGAAGCTTTCTTT
TRBD2	.	TRBV7-3	TRBJ2-5	CASSSAGGPETQYF	TGTGCCAGCAGCTCAGCGGGGGGGCCAGAGACCCAGTACTTC
.	.	TRBV7-2	TRBJ1-1	CASSHAWNTEAFF	TGTGCCAGCAGCCACGCCTGGAACACTGAAGCTTTCTTT
TRBD2	.	TRBV6-8	TRBJ2-7	CASSYLVAGVPYEQYF	TGTGCCAGCAGCTATCTAGTAGCGGGGGTGCCCTACGAGCAGTACTTC
TRBD1	.	TRBV7-2	TRBJ1-1	CASTRQGGTEAFF	TGTGCCAGCACCAGACAGGGAGGCACTGAAGCTTTCTTT
.	.	TRBV4-1	TRBJ1-5	CASSLQPDQPQHF	TGCGCCAGCAGCCTCCAGCCGGATCAGCCCCAGCATTTT
TRBD1	.	TRBV6-6	TRBJ1-6	CASSSRGQGNSPLHF	TGTGCCAGCAGTTCCCGGGGACAGGGGAATTCACCCCTCCACTTT
.	many	TRBV7-6	TRBJ1-1	CASSVGGRGNTEAFF	TGTGCCAGCAGTGTGGGGGGCAGGGGAAACACTGAAGCTTTCTTT
.	.	TRBV19	TRBJ1-1	CASSPWGTMNTEAFF	TGTGCCAGTAGCCCATGGGGGACAATGAACACTGAAGCTTTCTTT
.	.	TRBV6-2/TRBV6-3	TRBJ2-3	CASSYESTDTQYF	TGTGCCAGCAGTTATGAGAGCACAGATACGCAGTATTTT
.	many	TRBV7-2	TRBJ1-2	CASSLGGPGRGYTF	TGTGCCAGCAGCTTAGGCGGGCCAGGTAGAGGCTACACCTTC
.	once	TRBV29-1	TRBJ1-4	CSVQGVLNEKLFF	TGCAGCGTCCAGGGAGTTCTTAATGAAAAACTGTTTTTT
TRBD1	few	TRBV7-2	TRBJ1-2	CASSNDRGNYGYTF	TGTGCCAGCAGCAATGACAGGGGTAACTATGGCTACACCTTC
.	.	TRBV6-6	TRBJ1-1	CASSPGRIVTEAFF	TGTGCCAGCAGCCCCGGACGGATAGTTACTGAAGCTTTCTTT
.	.	TRBV7-2	TRBJ2-2	CASSIFRNTGELFF	TGTGCCAGCAGTATTTTTCGGAACACCGGGGAGCTGTTTTTT
.	.	TRBV7-2	TRBJ2-5	CASSLKTLQETQYF	TGTGCCAGCAGCTTAAAGACTCTCCAAGAGACCCAGTACTTC
TRBD1	many	TRBV7-2	TRBJ2-3	CASSISKGASHTQYF	TGTGCCAGCAGCATCTCAAAGGGGGCTTCACATACGCAGTATTTT
.	many	TRBV7-2	TRBJ1-2	CASSLVVGALEGGYTF	TGTGCCAGCAGCTTAGTAGTCGGGGCATTGGAGGGTGGCTACACCTTC
.	.	TRBV12-3/TRBV12-4	TRBJ1-2	CASSLTDYYGYTF	TGTGCCAGCAGTCTGACAGACTACTATGGCTACACCTTC
.	.	TRBV4-2	TRBJ1-2	CASSQDSWAGGYTF	TGTGCCAGCAGCCAAGATTCGTGGGCAGGCGGCTACACCTTC
.	few	TRBV2	TRBJ2-7	CASSEGRTSSYEQYF	TGTGCCAGCAGTGAAGGCAGGACGAGCTCCTACGAGCAGTACTTC
TRBD1	.	TRBV6-2/TRBV6-3	TRBJ2-2	CASRPPGQGYSGELFF	TGTGCCAGCAGACCCCCGGGACAGGGGTACTCCGGGGAGCTGTTTTTT
TRBD1	few	TRBV7-8	TRBJ1-6	CASSFLTGGVNSPLHF	TGTGCCAGCAGCTTCCTCACAGGGGGCGTTAATTCACCCCTCCACTTT
.	many	TRBV6-2/TRBV6-3	TRBJ1-2	CASSYRSGHSINYGYTF	TGTGCCAGCAGTTACCGGTCGGGACACTCGATTAACTATGGCTACACCTTC
.	once	TRBV6-5	TRBJ1-3	CASTPSTTISGNTIYF	TGTGCCAGCACCCCAAGTACGACGATCTCTGGAAACACCATATATTTT
TRBD1	few	TRBV12-3/TRBV12-4	TRBJ1-5	CASSLAPAKGASNQPQHF	TGTGCCAGCAGTTTAGCTCCTGCTAAGGGGGCAAGCAATCAGCCCCAGCATTTT
.	once	TRBV18	TRBJ1-1	CASSPPPSTEAFF	TGTGCCAGCTCACCACCCCCTAGCACTGAAGCTTTCTTT
.	.	TRBV5-3	TRBJ1-2	CARTWGQIHYGYTF	TGTGCCAGAACCTGGGGGCAGATTCACTATGGCTACACCTTC
.	.	TRBV7-8	TRBJ1-5	CASSLGPREQPQHF	TGTGCCAGCAGCTTAGGGCCGCGGGAACAGCCCCAGCATTTT
.	few	TRBV20-1	TRBJ1-5	CSARDGDQPQHF	TGCAGTGCTAGAGATGGGGATCAGCCCCAGCATTTT
.	.	TRBV29-1	TRBJ1-2	CSVEGRDKLFYTF	TGCAGCGTCGAGGGCAGAGACAAACTCTTCTACACCTTC
TRBD1	.	TRBV7-9	TRBJ2-4	CASDYGDRAKNIQYF	TGTGCCAGCGACTACGGGGACAGAGCCAAAAACATTCAGTACTTC
TRBD1	few	TRBV12-3/TRBV12-4	TRBJ1-1	CASRTGTVNTEAFF	TGTGCCAGCAGAACCGGGACAGTAAACACTGAAGCTTTCTTT
.	.	TRBV12-3/TRBV12-4	TRBJ2-5	CASSLERTVQETQYF	TGTGCCAGCAGTTTAGAACGGACCGTCCAAGAGACCCAGTACTTC
.	many	TRBV12-3/TRBV12-4	TRBJ1-6	CASSYGTANSPLHF	TGTGCCAGCAGTTACGGGACTGCTAATTCACCCCTCCACTTT
.	.	TRBV14	TRBJ2-1	CASSQARLISYNEQFF	TGTGCCAGCAGCCAAGCAAGATTAATCTCCTACAATGAGCAGTTCTTC
TRBD1	.	TRBV14	TRBJ2-7	CASSPRTGPSYEQYF	TGTGCCAGCAGTCCACGGACAGGGCCCTCCTACGAGCAGTACTTC
.	few	TRBV9	TRBJ1-1	CASSASSVGNTEAFF	TGTGCCAGCAGCGCCTCCTCCGTGGGGAACACTGAAGCTTTCTTT
.	.	TRBV27	TRBJ1-5	CASSLAGSQGSNQPQHF	TGTGCCAGCAGTTTAGCCGGGTCTCAGGGTAGCAATCAGCCCCAGCATTTT
.	few	TRBV6-2/TRBV6-3	TRBJ2-7	CASSYSWQESSYEQYF	TGTGCCAGCAGTTACTCTTGGCAGGAGAGCTCCTACGAGCAGTACTTC
.	few	TRBV4-1	TRBJ2-5	CASSQDGTSWETQYF	TGCGCCAGCAGCCAAGATGGCACCAGTTGGGAGACCCAGTACTTC